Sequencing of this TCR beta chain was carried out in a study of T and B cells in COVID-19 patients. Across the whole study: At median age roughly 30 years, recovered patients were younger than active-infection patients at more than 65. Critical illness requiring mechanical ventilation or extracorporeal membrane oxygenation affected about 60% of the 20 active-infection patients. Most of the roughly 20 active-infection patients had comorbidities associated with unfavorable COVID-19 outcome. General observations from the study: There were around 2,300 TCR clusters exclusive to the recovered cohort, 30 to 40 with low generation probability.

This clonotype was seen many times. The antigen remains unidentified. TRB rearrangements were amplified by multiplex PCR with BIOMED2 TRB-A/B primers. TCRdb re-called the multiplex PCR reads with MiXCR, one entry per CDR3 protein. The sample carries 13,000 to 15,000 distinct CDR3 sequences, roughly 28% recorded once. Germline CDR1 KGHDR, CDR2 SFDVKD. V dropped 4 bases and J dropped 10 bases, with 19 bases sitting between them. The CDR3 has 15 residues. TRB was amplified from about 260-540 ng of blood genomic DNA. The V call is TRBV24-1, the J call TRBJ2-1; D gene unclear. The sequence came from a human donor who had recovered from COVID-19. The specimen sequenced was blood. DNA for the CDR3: TGTGCCACCAGTGACCTTGGGGTCGCAGCTAGGGAGCAGTTCTTC. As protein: CATSDLGVAAREQFF.